The rows below give T cell receptor beta chains drawn from one sample of a study of shared clonotypes between healthy human individuals. The repertoire was sequenced with immunoSEQ multiplex PCR; TCRdb's copy has only in-frame clones and lacks some. The sample includes roughly 2.5 million clones, more than 80% seen only once; the top ten take over 0.12%. Sequencing was carried out using naive CD4+ T cells sorted from blood. The origin of the receptors is a man aged 18 to 29 in good health. Each CDR3 is given with its conserved first and last residue. A D gene is named only where the DNA matches it firmly.

D gene | J gene | V gene | CDR3 DNA | CDR3 protein
TRBD2 | TRBJ2-2 | TRBV27 | TGTGCCAGCACCTTGACTAGCGGGAGACAGGACACCGGGGAGCTGTTTTTT | CASTLTSGRQDTGELFF
TRBD1 | TRBJ2-5 | TRBV5-1 | TGCGCCAGCAGCCCGGACAGGGGGCACGAGACCCAGTACTTC | CASSPDRGHETQYF
NA | TRBJ1-1 | TRBV9 | TGTGCCAGCAGCGTAGCTTCGGGAAACAAGAACACTGAAGCTTTCTTT | CASSVASGNKNTEAFF
NA | TRBJ2-2 | TRBV11-2 | TGTGCCAGCAGCTTACTGGGGGCCGGCACCGGGGAGCTGTTTTTT | CASSLLGAGTGELFF
TRBD1 | TRBJ1-2 | TRBV28 | TGTGCCAGCAGTCCACGTGGCAGGGGGCGAAATGGCTACACCTTC | CASSPRGRGRNGYTF
NA | TRBJ2-3 | TRBV14 | TGTGCCAGCAGCCCTTGGAGGGGCGAACGGAAGACAGATACGCAGTATTTT | CASSPWRGERKTDTQYF
NA | TRBJ2-7 | TRBV11-2 | TGTGCCAGCAGCCCCCTCTTGGGCAGTCCCTACGAGCAGTACTTC | CASSPLLGSPYEQYF
NA | TRBJ2-5 | TRBV5-4 | TGTGCCAGCAGCTTGCGCGACCAAGAGACCCAGTACTTC | CASSLRDQETQYF
NA | TRBJ1-3 | TRBV19 | TGTGCCACCGGAGGACGGGGGCTTGGCGGAAACACCATATATTTT | CATGGRGLGGNTIYF
TRBD1 | TRBJ2-7 | TRBV14 | TGTGCCAGCAGCATTGGAGGGACAGGGGTCTACGAGCAGTACTTC | CASSIGGTGVYEQYF
NA | TRBJ1-6 | TRBV7-8 | TGTGCCAGCAGCTTGTTATTGGAGGGACCCCTCCACTTT | CASSLLLEGPLHF
TRBD1 | TRBJ2-7 | TRBV18 | TGTGCCAGCTCACCAACAGGGGGGTCATACGAGCAGTACTTC | CASSPTGGSYEQYF
NA | TRBJ2-2 | TRBV2 | TGTGCCAGCAGTGAAGAGGCGGGCACCGGGGAGCTGTTTTTT | CASSEEAGTGELFF
NA | TRBJ1-4 | TRBV18 | TGTGCCAGCTCACCGCCTGACCGTCCAACTAATGAAAAACTGTTTTTT | CASSPPDRPTNEKLFF
TRBD1 | TRBJ2-7 | TRBV27 | TGTGCCAGCAGTCCCCGGACAGGGGGGCCCTACGAGCAGTACTTC | CASSPRTGGPYEQYF
NA | TRBJ2-3 | TRBV10-3 | TGTGCCATCACCGGGGCAGGGGACAACACAGATACGCAGTATTTT | CAITGAGDNTDTQYF
TRBD1 | TRBJ2-7 | TRBV6-1 | TGTGCCAGCAGTGGACAGGGGGTGTCCTACGAGCAGTACTTC | CASSGQGVSYEQYF
NA | TRBJ2-5 | TRBV6-5 | TGTGCCAGCAGACCACAGGGCTGGAAAGAGACCCAGTACTTC | CASRPQGWKETQYF
NA | TRBJ2-5 | TRBV14 | TGTGCCAGCAGCCACTGGGGGAGCCAAGAGACCCAGTACTTC | CASSHWGSQETQYF
NA | TRBJ2-4 | TRBV27 | TGTGCCAGCAGCCTGTGGGGCCAGCTAGCCAAAAACATTCAGTACTTC | CASSLWGQLAKNIQYF
TRBD1 | TRBJ2-5 | TRBV30 | TGTGCCTGGAGTCCGGAACAGGGGAGAGAGACCCAGTACTTC | CAWSPEQGRETQYF